What follows is one T cell receptor beta chain and its context. Antigen specificity is unknown. These data belong to a study of cytomegalovirus exposure and HLA in healthy donors. Germline V gene data show CDR1 as LGHNT and CDR2 as FRNRAP. This CDR3 region has 15 residues. J lost 8 bases, V lost 6 bases, and 15 bases had no gene match. Broader study findings: A few V segments could not be told apart, such as TRBV6-2 and TRBV6-3, and were left out. When analyzed later, a missense DCLRE1C variant was found to be linked to TCR beta V- and J-gene trimming. CMV serostatus was the sole immune exposure information available. Both high specificity and high sensitivity reportedly marked the classifier's diagnosis of cytomegalovirus status.

The PCR made use of 60 Vbeta and 13 Jbeta primers. Repertoires were generated with immunoSEQ multiplex PCR, while TCRdb's copy carries only in-frame clones and drops some. The table lists some 150,000 clones, around three quarters of them singletons. The TCR was taken from a woman in her twenties or thirties in good health and CMV-seropositive. V is TRBV12-5 and J is TRBJ1-2, with 7 positions matching TRBD1. The sample taken for sequencing was PBMCs. The CDR3 loop reads CASGQLTSGGYGYTF. DNA for the CDR3: TGTGCTAGTGGCCAACTCACCTCAGGGGGTTACGGCTACACCTTC.